The TCR beta chain described here comes from a study of T cell changes during pregnancy in multiple sclerosis. TCRdb's table, derived via immunoSEQ multiplex PCR, lists solely in-frame clones and lacks some. The data hold over 35,000 clones, with approximately 90% observed a single time. Germline V lookup: CDR1 LNHNV, CDR2 YYDKDF (reference sequence). The V gene lost 1 base and the J gene lost 4 bases, with 14 bases spanning the gap. The CDR3 extends over 15 amino acids. The chain employs TRBV15 and TRBJ2-7; a weak D match, TRBD1 (5 bases). Source: CD4+ T cells from peripheral blood mononuclear cells, taken in the first trimester of pregnancy. This TCR came from a female donor with multiple sclerosis, enrolled in a pregnancy study. The CDR3 DNA reads as TGTGCCACCAGCAGAGGATCGAACAGGAATTACGAGCAGTACTTC. It encodes CATSRGSNRNYEQYF.